What follows are 19 T cell receptor beta chains derived from one specimen sequenced in a study of T cell changes during pregnancy in multiple sclerosis (dated by TCRdb to 2018 to 2020). Library preparation used the immunoSEQ multiplex PCR assay. The table was pulled from immuneACCESS by TCRdb, which kept in-frame rearrangements only. Such tables lose some clones; where checked, under half of the loss comes from unresolved V genes, and the rest has no known cause. The sample contains some 20,000 clones, 86% of them found a single time. Less than 1.2% of the sample comes from the top ten. The starting material was CD4+ T cells from peripheral blood mononuclear cells, obtained in the first trimester of pregnancy. The receptors here all came from a female donor in good health, enrolled as a control in a pregnancy study.

The chain employs TRBV30 and TRBJ2-5; the match to TRBD2 covers 8 bases. Germline-derived CDR1 and CDR2 are GTSNPN and SVGIG (reference sequence). The CDR3 contains 14 residues. The V gene end was trimmed by 5 bases and the J gene end by 5 bases; junction bases not matched to a gene: 10. The CDR3 spells CAWEAGAGGETQYF. The CDR3 DNA reads TGTGCCTGGGAAGCGGGAGCTGGTGGGGAGACCCAGTACTTC.

This chain connects TRBV6-1 to TRBJ2-7, with TRBD2 as a possible D gene (7 bases). V was clipped by 0 bases and J by 1 base, with 16 bases between them. CDR3 length: 17 amino acids. Germline V gives CDR1 MNHNS, CDR2 SASEGT. The CDR3 nucleotides read TGTGCCAGCAGTGAAGCAGGGGGGGGCGCGGATTCCTACGAGCAGTACTTC. Translating gives CASSEAGGGADSYEQYF.

The sample holds one count of this clone. The V call is TRBV19, the J call TRBJ1-6; TRBD1 matches 7 bases. Germline loops: CDR1 LNHDA, CDR2 SQIVND (reference sequence). This CDR3 contains 16 residues. The V gene end was trimmed by 1 base and the J gene end by 4 bases; junction bases not matched to a gene: 4. The CDR3 loop reads CASSIGGTVYNSPLHF. The CDR3 DNA sequence: TGTGCCAGTAGTATAGGAGGGACAGTTTATAATTCACCCCTCCACTTT.

The V gene is TRBV6-4, the J gene TRBJ1-1, with D possibly matching TRBD1 (6 bases). This CDR3 is 14 amino acids long. The V end lost 6 bases, the J end lost 4 bases, and 15 bases lay between the germline ends. CDR1 MRHNA and CDR2 SNTAGT come from the germline V gene. For the CDR3, the DNA is TGTGCCAGCAGACAGGGTCCGGAGAGCACTGAAGCTTTCTTT. Encoded protein: CASRQGPESTEAFF.

V usage is TRBV7-3 and J usage is TRBJ2-3; D is perhaps TRBD1 (6 bases). V was shortened by 3 bases and J by 4 bases, with 11 bases between the two germline ends. CDR1 is SGHTA and CDR2 is FQGTGA in the germline V gene. CDR3 length equals 14 residues. CDR3 coding DNA: TGTGCCAGCAGCTTTACAGGGAGCGCAGATACGCAGTATTTT. Its protein product is CASSFTGSADTQYF.

V is TRBV5-5 and J is TRBJ2-7; 9 nucleotides align to TRBD1. Germline values: CDR1 SGHKS, CDR2 YYEKEE (reference sequence). The trim removed 4 bases at V and 2 bases at J, leaving 7 bases unmatched. This CDR3 is built from 15 residues. CDR3 sequence: CASSPRDRVAYEQYF. The CDR3, as DNA: TGTGCCAGCAGCCCCAGGGACAGGGTAGCCTACGAGCAGTACTTC.

The chain combines TRBV5-1 with TRBJ2-7, with 8 bases aligning to TRBD2. This CDR3 region has 15 residues. Germline V gene data show CDR1 as SGHRS and CDR2 as YFSETQ. Trimming took 2 bases from V and 5 from J; bases not matched to a gene: 9. CDR3 nucleotides: TGCGCCAGCAGCTTAGCGGGAGTGCGCTCGGACGAGCAGTACTTC. Its translation is CASSLAGVRSDEQYF.

The rearrangement links TRBV7-7 to TRBJ2-7; 7 positions agree with TRBD1. Looked up from germline, CDR1 is SSHAT and CDR2 is FNYEAQ (reference sequence). The CDR3 has 15 amino acids. The V and J ends lost 0 bases and 0 bases, in that order; junction bases with no gene match: 2. CDR3 protein: CASSLAEGASYEQYF. CDR3 bases: TGTGCCAGCAGCTTAGCCGAGGGGGCCTCCTACGAGCAGTACTTC.

The table lists this clone with a few counts. The genes are TRBV11-3 and TRBJ2-1, with TRBD2 matching over 12 bases. Losses at the gene ends were 5 bases for V and 4 bases for J; bases not matched to a gene: 3. The CDR3 contains 15 residues. Germline CDR1 reads SGHNT; CDR2 reads YENEEA. CDR3 loop: CASSELAGGYNEQFF. CDR3 DNA sequence: TGTGCCAGCAGCGAACTAGCGGGGGGTTACAATGAGCAGTTCTTC.

This rearrangement joins TRBV30 to TRBJ2-7; 7 bases line up with TRBD1. The CDR3 extends over 14 amino acids. Germline V gives CDR1 GTSNPN, CDR2 SVGIG (reference sequence). Trimming removed 5 bases from V and 3 bases from J; junction bases left unmatched: 10. In nucleotides, the CDR3 is TGTGCCTGGCACAAACAGGGGCCCCACTACGAGCAGTACTTC. Translation: CAWHKQGPHYEQYF.

The V and J genes are TRBV9 and TRBJ2-7, with D perhaps matching TRBD2 (6 bases). The germline V gene has CDR1 SGDLS and CDR2 YYNGEE. V lost 4 bases and J lost 3, with 11 bases in between. This CDR3 has 13 residues. The CDR3 DNA reads TGTGCCAGCAGCTCGGGACTGAACTACGAGCAGTACTTC. This translates into CASSSGLNYEQYF.

This chain joins TRBV27 and TRBJ1-2; no definite D call. The ends were cut back, 0 bases at V and 2 bases at J, with 13 bases in the middle. The CDR3 has 16 residues. The germline V gene has CDR1 MNHEY and CDR2 SMNVEV (reference sequence). The CDR3 region is CASSLSMRSPNYGYTF. Written as DNA, the CDR3 is TGTGCCAGCAGTTTATCGATGAGGTCCCCAAACTATGGCTACACCTTC.

V is TRBV7-3 and J is TRBJ2-1, with D perhaps matching TRBD1 (8 bases). The germline CDR1 and CDR2 sequences are SGHTA and FQGTGA. This CDR3 has 17 residues. V gave up 7 bases and J gave up 8 bases, with 27 bases separating them. CDR3 sequence reads: CASTEFNNYRGRDEQFF. As DNA, the CDR3 is TGTGCCAGCACCGAATTTAATAATTACAGGGGGAGGGATGAGCAGTTCTTC.

This rearrangement joins TRBV9 to TRBJ2-3; TRBD2 matches at 15 bases. Germline-derived CDR1 and CDR2 are SGDLS and YYNGEE. This CDR3 contains 17 residues. The V gene end was trimmed by 3 bases and the J gene end by 2 bases; junction bases not matched to a gene: 4. DNA of the CDR3: TGTGCCAGCAGCGGAGGGACTAGCGGGGGGTACACAGATACGCAGTATTTT. This encodes CASSGGTSGGYTDTQYF.

The chain joins TRBV7-9 to TRBJ2-2, with no clear D. The V gene's germline CDR1 is SEHNR and CDR2 FQNEAQ (reference sequence). The CDR3 totals 16 residues. Between the trimmed V and J ends, which lost 3 bases and 0 bases, there was a span of 11 bases. The DNA for the CDR3 is TGTGCCAGCAGCTTGTTGGGCGACGCGAACACCGGGGAGCTGTTTTTT. Its translation is CASSLLGDANTGELFF. Supplemented by reference TRBV7-9 and TRBJ2-2, the full variable domain reads DTGVSQNPRHKITKRGQNVTFRCDPISEHNRLYWYRQTLGQGPEFLTYFQNEAQLEKSRLLSDRFSAERPKGSFSTLEIQRTEQGDSAMYLCASSLLGDANTGELFFGEGSRLTVL.

V usage is TRBV4-1 and J usage is TRBJ1-1; D might be TRBD1 (6 bases). From germline, CDR1 is MGHRA and CDR2 YSYEKL. The ends were cut back, 5 bases at V and 4 bases at J, with 11 bases in the middle. CDR3 size: 13 residues. CDR3 amino acids: CASSAQTGTEAFF. CDR3 nucleotides: TGCGCCAGCAGCGCCCAGACAGGCACTGAAGCTTTCTTT.

The rearrangement links TRBV14 to TRBJ2-5; 8 positions agree with TRBD1. The CDR3 contains 14 residues. After removal of 5 bases from V and 4 bases from J, the junction contained 6 bases not matched to a gene. The germline V gene has CDR1 SGHDN and CDR2 FVKESK. The CDR3 coding sequence is TGTGCCAGCAGCGATTGGACAGGGAGAGAGACCCAGTACTTC. Its translation is CASSDWTGRETQYF.

This chain connects TRBV2 to TRBJ1-1, with TRBD1 as a possible D gene (5 bases). CDR1 SNHLY and CDR2 FYNNEI come from the germline V gene. CDR3 length equals 13 residues. Deletions cut 5 bases from V and 2 bases from J, with 9 bases between. In DNA, the CDR3 is TGTGCCAGCAGTACAGACAGCAACACTGAAGCTTTCTTT. Amino acids: CASSTDSNTEAFF.

The chain recombines TRBV5-4 with TRBJ2-5; 10 bases map to TRBD2. V gave up 1 base and J gave up 5 bases; unmatched junction bases: 2. In germline, CDR1 is SGHNT, CDR2 YYREEE (reference sequence). The CDR3 runs 14 residues. The CDR3 reads CASSLSGRAETQYF. CDR3 sequence (DNA): TGTGCCAGCAGCTTGAGCGGGAGGGCGGAGACCCAGTACTTC. Full variable domain (missing parts from reference TRBV5-4 and TRBJ2-5): ETGVTQSPTHLIKTRGQQVTLRCSSQSGHNTVSWYQQALGQGPQFIFQYYREEENGRGNFPPRFSGLQFPNYSSELNVNALELDDSALYLCASSLSGRAETQYFGPGTRLLVL.